Listed here is a single T cell receptor (beta chain). Its recognized antigen is unknown. No much larger clonotype is one base removed from it; base qualities were not supplied. Collaborating institutions collected whole blood in K2EDTA tubes following their own protocols. Collaborator samples were shipped for TCRbeta analysis as frozen whole blood, isolated PBMCs, or DNA extracted from either sample type. The immunoSEQ Assay, a bias-controlled multiplex PCR, was used to amplify TCRbeta CDR3 regions from genomic DNA. On the authors' methods: Within the assay, amplification of reference gene primers was used to estimate how many nucleated cells each sample contained. Sequence reads were collapsed and filtered to measure the absolute abundance of every unique TCRbeta CDR3 rearrangement. For each sample, productive Simpson clonality was calculated by taking the square root of Simpson's diversity index across productive rearrangements. TCRdb carries this immuneACCESS record with in-frame sequences only. Its versions omit some clonotypes, under half of them owing to an unresolved V gene in the studies checked, with the rest unexplained. The V and J calls and clone size are taken from that table; D and trimming were inferred from the DNA. The sample includes some 97,000 clones, with around 81% observed a single time. 13% of the sample belongs to the ten largest clones.

These data come from a study of blood T cell repertoires in COVID-19 (dated by TCRdb to 2018 to 2021). In the study overall: Samples covering the acute and convalescent phases of COVID-19 were provided by collaborators in the United States, Italy and Spain. The material from the prospective study consisted of cDNA or gDNA derived from T cells, B-cell-depleted T cells, or PBMCs. The dataset comprised deeply sampled blood TCRbeta repertoires from subjects exposed to, actively infected with, or recovered from COVID-19. The repertoires were released in a freely available public database intended as a resource for research on the immune response to SARS-CoV-2. Samples were obtained from the ongoing ImmuneRACE study (first 160 participants) and from 1,254 subjects provided by 6 global collaborators. Sample metadata almost always included a de-identified subject ID, COVID-19 status, age in years and sex. HLA class I and class II types, where available, came from metadata supplied by the sample provider rather than from assay-based typing.

The CDR3 starts with the cysteine, ends with the phenylalanine, and has 13 residues. Only CDR3 DNA remains: 39 bases, in frame from the first base. In the germline V gene, CDR1 corresponds to SGHVS and CDR2 to FQNEAQ. Trimming takes 6 bases off V and 5 bases off J; junction bases not matched to a gene: 7. On the study overall, not on this receptor specifically: How much clinical and demographic metadata was included differed by source and by participant, and the metadata was provided uncurated.

The material sequenced was peripheral blood. The clonotype was recovered from a man in his forties or fifties with active or convalescent COVID-19. This receptor chain uses TRBV7-8 and TRBJ2-7; 7 central bases correspond to TRBD1. The DNA sequence reads TGTGCCAGCAGTCCTGACAGGGATCACGAGCAGTACTTC. The resulting protein is CASSPDRDHEQYF.